The clone carrying this TCR beta chain is a singleton in its sample. Germline V gene data show CDR1 as SGHTA and CDR2 as FQGNSA. This CDR3 is built from 13 residues. The V and J ends lost 5 bases and 4 bases, in that order; junction bases with no gene match: 4. The sample is drawn from a study of cytomegalovirus exposure and HLA in healthy donors. Primers: 60 Vbeta forward and 13 Jbeta reverse. Some clones are missing from TCRdb's copy, which holds only in-frame ones; the method was immunoSEQ multiplex PCR. The sample includes about 52,000 clones, about three quarters of them seen just once. The V and J genes are TRBV7-2 and TRBJ1-1; TRBD1 matches 7 bases. This TCR derives from a woman between 50 and 59 years old in good health and CMV-seronegative. Sequences were obtained from PBMCs. CDR3 DNA: TGTGCCAGCAGCCGACAGGGCGGCACTGAAGCTTTCTTT. Translated, it gives CASSRQGGTEAFF.